This is a list of T cell receptor beta chains from one sample in a study of cytomegalovirus exposure and HLA in healthy donors. This table comes from immunoSEQ multiplex PCR, and its TCRdb copy is limited to in-frame clones, with some not included. The data hold fewer than 200,000 clones, with 60% to 80% observed a single time. What was sequenced was PBMCs. Receptor source: a man between 60 and 70 years old in good health and CMV-seronegative. The CDR3 runs from the conserved cysteine through the conserved F or W.

J gene,V gene,CDR3 protein
TRBJ2-1,TRBV5-4,CASRGPGSGRVDEQFF
TRBJ2-6,TRBV19,CASSMPGTGANVLTF
TRBJ2-7,TRBV7-2,CASMTSLRRTGQTYEQYF
TRBJ1-5,TRBV19,CASSLRVLPNQPQHF
TRBJ1-2,TRBV4-1,CASSQADSTLRGYTF
TRBJ1-2,TRBV6-1,CASSDTGSYGYTF
TRBJ2-3,TRBV28,CASSTRLGGITDTQYF
TRBJ2-7,TRBV5-6,CASSPTLTGGEQYF
TRBJ2-1,TRBV6-5,CASRLNRGTYNEQFF
TRBJ1-1,TRBV11-1,CASSFEAANTEAFF
TRBJ2-1,TRBV7-8,CASSPRGGSGRDEQFF
TRBJ2-1,TRBV27,CASSFKRGDGEQFF
TRBJ2-7,TRBV6-5,CASSSSGTGSYEQYF
TRBJ1-2,TRBV29-1,CSDGTDSYGYTF
TRBJ1-1,TRBV7-6,CASSSVTGNTEAFF